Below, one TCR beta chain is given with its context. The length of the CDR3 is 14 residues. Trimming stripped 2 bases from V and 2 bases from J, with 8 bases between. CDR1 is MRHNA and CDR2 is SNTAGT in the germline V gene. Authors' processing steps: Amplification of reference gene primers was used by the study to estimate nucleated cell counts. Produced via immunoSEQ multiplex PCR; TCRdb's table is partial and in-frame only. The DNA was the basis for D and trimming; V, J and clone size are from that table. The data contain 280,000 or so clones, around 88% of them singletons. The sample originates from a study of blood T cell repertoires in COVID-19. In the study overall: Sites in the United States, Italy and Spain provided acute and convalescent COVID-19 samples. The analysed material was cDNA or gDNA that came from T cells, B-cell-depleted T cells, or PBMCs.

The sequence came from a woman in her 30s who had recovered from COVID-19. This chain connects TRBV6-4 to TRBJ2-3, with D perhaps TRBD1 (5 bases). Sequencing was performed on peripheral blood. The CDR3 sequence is CASSDQGDTDTQYF. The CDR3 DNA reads TGTGCCAGCAGTGACCAGGGTGACACAGATACGCAGTATTTT.